The rows below give T cell receptor beta chains drawn from one sample of a study of OX40 agonist ivuxolimab in advanced cancers. Libraries were prepared by immunoSEQ multiplex PCR; TCRdb keeps only in-frame clonotypes and omits some of them. This table holds 40,000 to 65,000 clones, approximately 90% found once. The sequenced sample was CD4+ or CD8+ T cells sorted from blood, obtained in a trial of the OX40 agonist ivuxolimab. All receptors come from an adult with an advanced solid tumor such as melanoma, head and neck, liver or kidney cancer. Both conserved end residues are part of each CDR3. D genes are given only for firm matches. Size values are once, few and many counts, or a class for expanded clones, and some rows have none.

v_call	clone_size	d_call	j_call	cdr3_nt	cdr3_aa
TRBV6-1	few	NA	TRBJ2-1	TGTGCCAGCAGTGATACAGGGGCGGGGAATGAGCAGTTCTTC	CASSDTGAGNEQFF
TRBV7-2	NA	NA	TRBJ2-1	TGTGCCAGCAGCGTAAGGGGTGCCACCTCCTACAATGAGCAGTTCTTC	CASSVRGATSYNEQFF
TRBV28	NA	TRBD2	TRBJ2-5	TGTGCCAGCAGCCAAGTGAGACTAGCGGAAGAGACCCAGTACTTC	CASSQVRLAEETQYF
TRBV2	NA	NA	TRBJ1-1	TGTGCCAGCAAGGGAGCAGAGTTGAACACTGAAGCTTTCTTT	CASKGAELNTEAFF
TRBV14	NA	TRBD1	TRBJ1-2	TGTGCCAGCAGCCGGGCAGGGGGGATCTATGGCTACACCTTC	CASSRAGGIYGYTF
TRBV2	NA	NA	TRBJ2-1	TGTGCCGGCGCTTCCCTTGGAGGGGCTCAGGGTGAGCAGTTCTTC	CAGASLGGAQGEQFF
TRBV28	few	NA	TRBJ1-2	TGTGCCAGCAGTTTCGGCGGGAACTATGGCTACACCTTC	CASSFGGNYGYTF
TRBV5-6	NA	NA	TRBJ1-2	TGTGCCAGCAGCTTGGGCTCAAACTATGGCTACACCTTC	CASSLGSNYGYTF
TRBV19	NA	NA	TRBJ2-5	TGTGCCAGTAGTGGGCCCCCACCCCAAGAGACCCAGTACTTC	CASSGPPPQETQYF
TRBV18	NA	NA	TRBJ2-7	TGTGCCAGCTCACCGACAACCCCAGCGTACGAGCAGTACTTC	CASSPTTPAYEQYF
TRBV7-2	NA	NA	TRBJ2-5	TGTGCCAGCAGCAACAGGGTAGAAGAGACCCAGTACTTC	CASSNRVEETQYF
TRBV2	NA	TRBD1	TRBJ1-2	TGTGCCAGCAGGGACCAGACAGGGGCATATGGCTACACCTTC	CASRDQTGAYGYTF
TRBV28	NA	TRBD1	TRBJ2-7	TGTGCCAGCAGCTCCGACAGGGTAATCGACGAGCAGTACTTC	CASSSDRVIDEQYF
TRBV6-6	few	NA	TRBJ1-4	TGTGCCAGCAGGGTCCCGGCGGGGGGTGAAAAACTGTTTTTT	CASRVPAGGEKLFF
TRBV18	NA	NA	TRBJ2-7	TGTGCCAGCTCACCCGGACAGCGGGATTCCTACGAGCAGTACTTC	CASSPGQRDSYEQYF
TRBV6-6	NA	NA	TRBJ1-1	TGTGCCAGCAGGATAAACAGGGCTCGGAACACTGAAGCTTTCTTT	CASRINRARNTEAFF
TRBV28	NA	NA	TRBJ1-4	TGTGCCAGCAGTTCATCAGAGCGTGCAACTAATGAAAAACTGTTTTTT	CASSSSERATNEKLFF
TRBV18	NA	NA	TRBJ2-7	TGTGCCAGCTCACCAGCGGCCAGCTACTACGAGCAGTACTTC	CASSPAASYYEQYF
TRBV20-1	once	NA	TRBJ2-7	TGCAGTGCTCCCGGACTCTACGAGCAGTACTTC	CSAPGLYEQYF